This T cell receptor (beta chain) originates from a study of T cells in Graves' hyperthyroidism and ophthalmopathy. Diagnoses used clinical symptoms, serum thyroxine and TRAb, thyroid ultrasound and orbital computed tomography. The PBMCs were sourced from fresh peripheral blood (about 9.7 ml). Points from the study as a whole: From stable hyperthyroidism, ophthalmopathy was set apart by a 13 V-J model.

Trimming stripped 1 base from V and 12 bases from J, with 22 bases between. Per the germline V gene, CDR1 is SGHVS and CDR2 is FNYEAQ. The CDR3 sequence is 16 residues long. This clonotype has only a few counts. Its specificity is not known. TCR beta CDR3 regions were amplified from RNA transcripts. The primer set for the first-round RT-PCR of the TCR CDR3 was HTBI. TCRdb itself ran the multiplex PCR reads through MiXCR, one entry per CDR3 protein. The sample contains about 300,000 distinct CDR3 sequences, roughly 19% of which appear only once. This clonotype was obtained from a man between 45 and 60 years old with Graves' ophthalmopathy. The genes are TRBV7-6 and TRBJ2-1; D might be TRBD2 (6 bases). The specimen sequenced was blood. This CDR3 reads CASSLVGGINPSGQFF. As DNA, the CDR3 is TGTGCCAGCAGCTTAGTAGGCGGGATCAACCCGAGCGGGCAGTTCTTC. Based on the CDR3 plus reference TRBV7-6 and TRBJ2-1, the full variable domain is GAGVSQSPRYKVTKRGQDVALRCDPISGHVSLYWYRQALGQGPEFLTYFNYEAQQDKSGLPNDRFSAERPEGSISTLTIQRTEQRDSAMYRCASSLVGGINPSGQFFGPGTRLTVL.